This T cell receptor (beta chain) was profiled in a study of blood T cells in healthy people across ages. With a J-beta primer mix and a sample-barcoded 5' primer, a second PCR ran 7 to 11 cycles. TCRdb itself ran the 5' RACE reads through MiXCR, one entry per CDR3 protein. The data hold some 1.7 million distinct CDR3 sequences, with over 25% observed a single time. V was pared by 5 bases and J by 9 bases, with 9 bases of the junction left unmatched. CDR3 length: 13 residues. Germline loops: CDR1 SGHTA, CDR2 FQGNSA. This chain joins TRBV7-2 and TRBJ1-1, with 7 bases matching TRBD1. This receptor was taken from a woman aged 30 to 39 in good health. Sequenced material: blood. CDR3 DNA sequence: TGTGCCAGCAGCCCAGAATGGGACAGTCAAGCTTTCTTT. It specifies CASSPEWDSQAFF.